This TCR beta chain was documented in a study of blood T cell repertoires in COVID-19. Across the whole study: COVID-19 samples from acute and convalescent phases originated in the United States, Italy and Spain.

V was trimmed by 3 bases and J by 4 bases, leaving 10 bases between them. The germline gives CDR1 LNHDA, CDR2 SQIVND (reference sequence). This CDR3 is built from 14 residues. In the original processing: Counts of nucleated cells, estimated from reference gene primer amplification, were obtained. Assay used: immunoSEQ multiplex PCR; TCRdb lists only in-frame clones, some missing. The DNA gave D and trimming, while V, J and clone size come from that table. The table records around 250,000 clones, over 75% of them present only once. The chain links TRBV19 to TRBJ2-1; the D gene is possibly TRBD1 (7 bases). Sequencing was carried out using peripheral blood. The sequence came from a young man who had recovered from COVID-19. CDR3 in amino acids: CASSMRGQYNEQFF. The CDR3 region has the DNA TGTGCCAGTAGTATGCGGGGACAGTACAATGAGCAGTTCTTC.